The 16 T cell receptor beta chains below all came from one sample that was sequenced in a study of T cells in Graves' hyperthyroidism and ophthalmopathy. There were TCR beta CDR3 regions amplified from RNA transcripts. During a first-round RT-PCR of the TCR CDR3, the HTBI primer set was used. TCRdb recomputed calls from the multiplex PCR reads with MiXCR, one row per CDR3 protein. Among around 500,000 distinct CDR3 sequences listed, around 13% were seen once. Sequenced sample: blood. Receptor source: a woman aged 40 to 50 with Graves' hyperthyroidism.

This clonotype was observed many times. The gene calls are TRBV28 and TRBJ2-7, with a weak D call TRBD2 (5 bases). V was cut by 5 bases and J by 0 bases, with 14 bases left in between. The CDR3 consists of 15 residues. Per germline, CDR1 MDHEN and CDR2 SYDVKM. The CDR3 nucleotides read TGTGCCAGCAGTAAAAGGACTGTGTACTCCTACGAGCAGTACTTC. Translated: CASSKRTVYSYEQYF.

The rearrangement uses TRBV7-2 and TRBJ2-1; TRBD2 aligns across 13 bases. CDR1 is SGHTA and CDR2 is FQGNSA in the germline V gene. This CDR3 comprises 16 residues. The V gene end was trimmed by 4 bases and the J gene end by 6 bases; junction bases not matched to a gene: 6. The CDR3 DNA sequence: TGTGCCAGCAGCTCCTGGACTAGCGGGAGAGGCAATGAGCAGTTCTTC. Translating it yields CASSSWTSGRGNEQFF.

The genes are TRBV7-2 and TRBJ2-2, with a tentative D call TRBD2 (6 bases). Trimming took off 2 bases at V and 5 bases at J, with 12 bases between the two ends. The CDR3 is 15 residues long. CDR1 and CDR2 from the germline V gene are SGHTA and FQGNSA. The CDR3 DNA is TGTGCCAGCAGCTTATACGGGAGTAAAACCGGGGAGCTGTTTTTT. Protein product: CASSLYGSKTGELFF.

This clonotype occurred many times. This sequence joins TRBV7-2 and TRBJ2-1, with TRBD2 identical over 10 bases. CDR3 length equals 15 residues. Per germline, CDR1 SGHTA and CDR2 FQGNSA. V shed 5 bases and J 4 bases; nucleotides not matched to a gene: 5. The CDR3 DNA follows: TGTGCCAGCAGCCAATTAGCGGGAGGTTACAATGAGCAGTTCTTC. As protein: CASSQLAGGYNEQFF.

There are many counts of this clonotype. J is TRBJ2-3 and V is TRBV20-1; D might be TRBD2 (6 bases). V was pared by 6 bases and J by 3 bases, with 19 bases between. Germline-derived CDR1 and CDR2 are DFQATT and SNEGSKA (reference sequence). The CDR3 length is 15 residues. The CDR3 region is CSALWTTSLTDTQYF. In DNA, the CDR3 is TGCAGTGCCCTGTGGACTACGAGCCTAACAGATACGCAGTATTTT.

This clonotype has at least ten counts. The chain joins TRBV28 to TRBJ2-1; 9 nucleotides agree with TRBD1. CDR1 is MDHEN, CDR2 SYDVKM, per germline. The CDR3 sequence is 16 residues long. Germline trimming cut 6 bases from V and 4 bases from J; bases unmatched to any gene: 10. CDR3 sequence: CASRPSQGAQYNEQFF. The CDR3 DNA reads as TGTGCCAGCAGACCTTCACAGGGGGCGCAGTACAATGAGCAGTTCTTC.

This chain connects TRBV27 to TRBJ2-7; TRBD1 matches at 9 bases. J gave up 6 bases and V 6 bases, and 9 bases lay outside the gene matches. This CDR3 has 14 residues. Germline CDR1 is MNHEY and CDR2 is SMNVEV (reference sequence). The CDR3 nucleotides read TGTGCCAGCAGGCATCGGGACAGGGTTTCCGAGCAGTACTTC. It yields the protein CASRHRDRVSEQYF.

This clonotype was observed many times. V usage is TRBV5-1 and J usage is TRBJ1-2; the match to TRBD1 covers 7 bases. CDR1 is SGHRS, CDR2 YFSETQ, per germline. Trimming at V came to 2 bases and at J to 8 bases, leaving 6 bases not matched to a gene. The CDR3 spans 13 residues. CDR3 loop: CASSLGGTEGYTF. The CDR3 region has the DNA TGCGCCAGCAGCTTAGGAGGGACAGAAGGCTACACCTTC. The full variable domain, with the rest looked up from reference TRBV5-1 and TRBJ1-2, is KAGVTQTPRYLIKTRGQQVTLSCSPISGHRSVSWYQQTPGQGLQFLFEYFSETQRNKGNFPGRFSGRQFSNSRSEMNVSTLELGDSALYLCASSLGGTEGYTFGSGTRLTVV.

CDR3 loop: CASSAQGQGAYGELFF. The CDR3 DNA reads TGTGCCAGCAGTGCACAGGGACAGGGGGCATATGGGGAGCTGTTTTTT. The chain carries TRBV25-1 and TRBJ2-2; 12 nucleotides line up with TRBD1. The CDR3 has 16 residues. The ends lost 4 bases at V and 8 bases at J; junction bases unmatched: 8. Germline loops: CDR1 MGHDK, CDR2 SYGVNS.

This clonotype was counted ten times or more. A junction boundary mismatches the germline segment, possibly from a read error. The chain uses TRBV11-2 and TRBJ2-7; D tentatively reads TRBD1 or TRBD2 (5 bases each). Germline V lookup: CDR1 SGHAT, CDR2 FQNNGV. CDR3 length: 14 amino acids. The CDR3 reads CASSLAPGPYEQYF. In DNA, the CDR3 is TGTGCCAGCAGTTTAGCTCCGGGACCCTACGAGCAGTACTTC.

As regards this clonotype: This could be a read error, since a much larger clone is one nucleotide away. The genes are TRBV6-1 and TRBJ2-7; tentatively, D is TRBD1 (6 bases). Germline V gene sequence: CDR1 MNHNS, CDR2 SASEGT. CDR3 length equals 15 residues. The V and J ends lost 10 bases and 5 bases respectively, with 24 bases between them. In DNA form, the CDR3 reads TGTGCCACCCAGAGAAACGCCCAGGGGCGGGACGAGCAGTACTTC. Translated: CATQRNAQGRDEQYF.

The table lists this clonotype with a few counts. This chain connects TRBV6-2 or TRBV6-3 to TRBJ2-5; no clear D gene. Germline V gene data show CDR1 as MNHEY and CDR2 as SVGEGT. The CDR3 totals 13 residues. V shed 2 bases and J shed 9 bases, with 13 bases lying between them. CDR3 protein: CASSYPGYGAQYF. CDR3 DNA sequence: TGTGCCAGCAGTTACCCAGGTTATGGGGCCCAGTACTTC.

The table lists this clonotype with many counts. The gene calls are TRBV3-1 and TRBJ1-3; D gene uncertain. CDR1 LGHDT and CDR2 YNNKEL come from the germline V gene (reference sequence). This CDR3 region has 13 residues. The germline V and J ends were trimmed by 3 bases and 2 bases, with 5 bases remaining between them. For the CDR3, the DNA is TGTGCCAGCAGCCAGGTAGCTGGAAACACCATATATTTT. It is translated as CASSQVAGNTIYF.

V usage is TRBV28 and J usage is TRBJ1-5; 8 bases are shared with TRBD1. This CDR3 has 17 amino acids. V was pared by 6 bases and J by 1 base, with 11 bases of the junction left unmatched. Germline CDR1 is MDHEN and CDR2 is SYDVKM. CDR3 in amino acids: CASRDTGGGESNQPQHF. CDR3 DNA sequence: TGTGCCAGCAGGGATACAGGGGGGGGCGAGAGCAATCAGCCCCAGCATTTT.

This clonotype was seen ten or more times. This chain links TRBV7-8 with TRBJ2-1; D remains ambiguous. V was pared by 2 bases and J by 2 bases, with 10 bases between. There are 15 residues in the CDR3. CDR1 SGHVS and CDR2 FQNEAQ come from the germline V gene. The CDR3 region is CASSLRLGAYNEQFF. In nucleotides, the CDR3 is TGTGCCAGCAGCTTAAGGCTAGGAGCCTACAATGAGCAGTTCTTC.

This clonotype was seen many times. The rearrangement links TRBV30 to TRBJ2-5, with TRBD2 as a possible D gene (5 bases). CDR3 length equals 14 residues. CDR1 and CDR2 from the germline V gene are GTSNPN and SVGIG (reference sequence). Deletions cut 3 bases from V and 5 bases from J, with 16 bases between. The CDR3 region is CAWRSGLTWETQYF. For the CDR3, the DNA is TGTGCCTGGAGGTCTGGACTTACTTGGGAGACCCAGTACTTC.